These T cell receptor beta chains were read from a single sample in a study of neoadjuvant anti-PD-1 for oral cavity cancer. This table comes from immunoSEQ multiplex PCR, and its TCRdb copy is limited to in-frame clones, with some not included. Of more than 20,000 clones in the sample, about 27% were seen once. Sequenced here: tumor tissue, sampled after nivolumab (anti-PD-1) treatment. The receptors shown here come from a person aged 35-79 years with oral cavity squamous cell carcinoma. Both conserved end residues are part of each CDR3. The order of the fields is V gene, clone size, D gene, J gene, CDR3 DNA, CDR3 protein. The D gene is left open where the match is weak. The size of a clone is reported for some rows only, either as once, few or many, or as a class for expanded clones.

V: TRBV28
size: few
D: TRBD1
J: TRBJ1-5
DNA: TGTGCCAGCAGTTTAATCGGCGCAGGGGGCGCGAGTCAGCCCCAGCATTTT
CDR3: CASSLIGAGGASQPQHF

V: TRBV25-1
size: -
D: -
J: TRBJ2-1
DNA: TGTGCCACCAACCGGGGATCCAATGAGCAGTTCTTC
CDR3: CATNRGSNEQFF

V: TRBV5-4
size: medium-sized
D: -
J: TRBJ2-3
DNA: TGTGCCAGCAGGGGGGGTGGTGGGAGCACAGATACGCAGTATTTT
CDR3: CASRGGGGSTDTQYF

V: TRBV6-5
size: -
D: -
J: TRBJ2-1
DNA: TGTGCCAGCAGCCAGGGCTCCTACAATGAGCAGTTCTTC
CDR3: CASSQGSYNEQFF

V: TRBV9
size: -
D: -
J: TRBJ2-3
DNA: TGTGCCAGCACGTCACGGCCTCGCAACCGGGGTAGCACAGATACGCAGTATTTT
CDR3: CASTSRPRNRGSTDTQYF

V: TRBV10-2
size: few
D: -
J: TRBJ2-7
DNA: TGCGCCAGCAGTGTGACGGGGGCCTCCTACGAGCAGTACTTC
CDR3: CASSVTGASYEQYF

V: TRBV13
size: -
D: TRBD1
J: TRBJ2-7
DNA: TGTGCCAGCAGCCGACAGGGGACCTACGAGCAGTACTTC
CDR3: CASSRQGTYEQYF

V: TRBV7-9
size: few
D: -
J: TRBJ2-1
DNA: TGTGCCAGCAGCCTTACAGGGAGCTCCTACAATGAGCAGTTCTTC
CDR3: CASSLTGSSYNEQFF

V: TRBV5-1
size: once
D: -
J: TRBJ2-7
DNA: TGCGCCAGCAGCCTGGACCCAGCTTCGGGAGAGCAGTACTTC
CDR3: CASSLDPASGEQYF

V: TRBV28
size: few
D: -
J: TRBJ1-5
DNA: TGTGCCAGCAGTTCGCCGGACAGAGGGTTCCGCAATCAGCCCCAGCATTTT
CDR3: CASSSPDRGFRNQPQHF

V: TRBV19
size: few
D: TRBD1
J: TRBJ1-1
DNA: TGTGCCAGTAGTAAGACCCGAATGGGACAGGGGGATTCAGCTTTCTTT
CDR3: CASSKTRMGQGDSAFF

V: TRBV7-9
size: few
D: TRBD1
J: TRBJ2-7
DNA: TGTGCCAGCATCGGACCCAAGACAGGGAAGTACGAGCAGTACTTC
CDR3: CASIGPKTGKYEQYF

V: TRBV11-2
size: many
D: TRBD2
J: TRBJ2-7
DNA: TGTGCCAGCAGGCCGGGACTAGCGGGAGAGTGGGGCGAGCAGTACTTC
CDR3: CASRPGLAGEWGEQYF

V: TRBV10-1
size: -
D: TRBD1
J: TRBJ2-2
DNA: TGCGCCAGCAGCGGGACAGGGCGAACCGGGGAGCTGTTTTTT
CDR3: CASSGTGRTGELFF

V: TRBV2
size: -
D: TRBD1
J: TRBJ1-1
DNA: TGTGCCAGCACTAGACAGGGAAACACTGAAGCTTTCTTT
CDR3: CASTRQGNTEAFF

V: TRBV9
size: few
D: -
J: TRBJ2-4
DNA: TGTGCCAGCAGCCCAGAGGCCGGCAAAAACATTCAGTACTTC
CDR3: CASSPEAGKNIQYF

V: TRBV5-1
size: -
D: TRBD1
J: TRBJ1-6
DNA: TGCGCCAGCAGTCCTGGACAGGGACTTAATTCACCCCTCCACTTT
CDR3: CASSPGQGLNSPLHF

V: TRBV4-2
size: -
D: -
J: TRBJ2-3
DNA: TGTGCCAGCAGCCAAGATTGGATGGCTACGCAGTATTTT
CDR3: CASSQDWMATQYF

V: TRBV6-5
size: -
D: TRBD1
J: TRBJ1-1
DNA: TGTGCCAGCAGTTACAACGACAGGGTGGGCACTGAAGCTTTCTTT
CDR3: CASSYNDRVGTEAFF

V: TRBV27
size: medium-sized
D: -
J: TRBJ2-7
DNA: TGTGCCAGCAGTGCCATAGCAGGGACTCCCTACGAGCAGTACTTC
CDR3: CASSAIAGTPYEQYF